This section outlines one T cell receptor (beta chain) sequence together with its context. Its antigen is undetermined. The sample originates from a study of post-analysis software for immune sequencing data. Unmatched junction bases numbered 10, after V lost 2 bases and J lost 4 bases. The germline gives CDR1 ENHRY, CDR2 SYGVKD. The CDR3 covers 16 residues. Notes on the study in general: Patients used about five TRBV segments, including TRBV5-6, TRBV5-1 and TRBV20-1, more often than controls.

Unique molecular identifiers featured in each of the TCR beta cDNA libraries. In TCRdb, the PCR reads were re-called with MiXCR into one record per CDR3 protein. The data show approximately 770,000 distinct CDR3 sequences, approximately 44% seen once. This TCR derives from a girl aged 10 to 17 with multiple sclerosis. The sample comprised blood. The chain has TRBV10-3 and TRBJ2-5, with 7 bases lining up with TRBD1. The CDR3 protein is CAISESLMGQTETQYF. CDR3 coding DNA: TGTGCCATCAGTGAGAGTCTTATGGGACAGACAGAGACCCAGTACTTC.